The TCR beta chain under discussion was sequenced for a study of CD8+ T cells in alopecia areata (dated by TCRdb to 2016 to 2018). Study-wide context: Treated patients were enrolled in an open-label pilot trial of oral tofacitinib, 5 to 10 mg twice daily, for moderate-to-severe alopecia areata. Patients stayed on tofacitinib for 6 to 18 months and then had 6 months of follow-up off drug so that delayed response and recurrence could be assessed. In both human patients and the C3H/HeJ mouse model, the study applied high-throughput TCRbeta sequencing to look at T cell clonal expansion in alopecia areata. On the human side, TCRbeta sequencing was run on scalp tissue and on sorted CD4+ and CD8+ peripheral blood T cells from healthy controls and from alopecia areata patients with either patchy or totalis/universalis disease. Biopsies were taken from tofacitinib-treated patients at baseline and at 4 and 24 weeks of treatment, and a later scalp biopsy was taken in several of the tofacitinib-treated patients. Scalp clonality was compared across normal scalp (n=4), patchy alopecia areata scalp (n=8), and alopecia totalis/universalis scalp (n=8). The RNA source kit depended on sample type: the PAXgene miRNA kit for fixed scalp, the miRNeasy kit for PBMCs, and the RNeasy kit for mouse skin. TCRbeta CDR3 regions were amplified by immunoSEQ multiplex PCR using 35 Vbeta forward and 13 Jbeta reverse primers.

V gives up 6 bases and J gives up 4 bases, and the segment between their germline ends measures 18 bases. Including cysteine and phenylalanine, the CDR3 has 15 amino acids. The CDR3 DNA has 45 bases and is translated from base 1. The germline V gene gives CDR1 as KGHSH and CDR2 as LQKENI. The full study reports these points: Unlike mouse skin, where gammadelta T cells dominate, normal human skin contains resident alphabeta T cells that get sequenced too, which complicates analysis of the scalp TCR repertoire. Lesional scalp, especially in alopecia totalis/universalis, showed higher clonality and more expanded CD8+ clones than normal scalp, suggesting antigenic drive. Compared with mice, TCR sequences shared between patients were less clear, possibly partly because of HLA diversity across the patient population.

From alopecia areata patients, peripheral blood was collected along with lesional scalp punch biopsies. PBMCs were isolated by density centrifugation and stained for CD3, CD4 and CD8, after which CD4+ and CD8+ T cells were sorted on a FACSAria. Libraries were prepared through the immunoSEQ multiplex PCR assay. To provide template for TCR sequencing, every sample had RNA extracted and reverse transcribed into cDNA. First-strand cDNA was synthesized with SuperScript III using a 2:1 mix of oligo-dT and random hexamers. A synthetic immune receptor repertoire was used to assess amplification bias, and residual bias was removed computationally. Per the authors' processing: After raw reads were preprocessed to remove errors, the CDR3 was defined following IMGT conventions as running from the conserved cysteine to phenylalanine. Clonality was computed as 1 minus the Shannon entropy, with the entropy normalized by log2 of the number of productive unique TCRs. Scalp TCRbeta sequences were cross-referenced with sorted blood CD4 and CD8 repertoires so that the CD4 or CD8 identity of scalp clones could be inferred. TCRdb holds this immuneACCESS table with in-frame rearrangements only. Some clones are missing; in checked studies, unresolved V genes explain under half, and the rest has no known cause. D and trimming were read from the DNA, whereas the V and J calls and clone size are those reported in that table. For this sample the table gives about 150,000 clones, of which approximately 50% were detected only once. More than 6.5% of the sample goes to the ten largest clones.

Concerning this clone: What this receptor recognizes is not known. The input lacks base qualities; no much larger clone sits a single base away.

Sequencing was performed on CD4+ T cells sorted from blood. The source of this sequence is a human donor with alopecia areata. This chain is built from TRBV18 and TRBJ2-5; the D gene is possibly TRBD1, with 5 bases matching. The CDR3 protein is CASSQDKGYGETQYF. The DNA is as follows: TGTGCCAGCTCGCAGGACAAGGGATATGGAGAGACCCAGTACTTC.